The next 16 T cell receptor beta chains were all read from a single sample in a study of CD8 T cells in ankylosing spondylitis. Each CDR3 protein gets one entry after TCRdb re-called the 5' RACE reads with MiXCR. The profile shows 300,000 to 350,000 distinct CDR3 sequences, roughly 15% of them singletons. The source material was blood, either unsorted or a sorted T cell fraction (not recorded which). These receptors came from a male donor with ankylosing spondylitis or in good health (not recorded which).

This clonotype was seen a handful of times. The V call is TRBV15, the J call TRBJ1-3; no definite D call. Trimming took 1 base from V and 6 from J, leaving 13 bases between them. Germline V gene sequence: CDR1 LNHNV, CDR2 YYDKDF (reference sequence). The CDR3 is made up of 15 amino acids. The CDR3 spells CATSRAASLENTIYF. The CDR3 DNA reads as TGTGCCACCAGCAGAGCCGCCTCCTTGGAAAACACCATATATTTT.

J is TRBJ2-7 and V is TRBV5-1; no clear D. This CDR3 is 12 amino acids long. V was shortened by 7 bases and J by 5 bases, with 13 bases between the two germline ends. Germline loops: CDR1 SGHRS, CDR2 YFSETQ. The CDR3 nucleotides are TGCGCCAGCGGCGTCAGCATAGACGAGCAGTACTTC. This sequence encodes CASGVSIDEQYF.

The genes are TRBV18 and TRBJ2-5; TRBD1 is a possible D gene (5 bases). Trimming took 5 bases from V and 5 from J, leaving 24 bases between them. Germline V gene lookup returns CDR1 KGHSH and CDR2 LQKENI. The CDR3 sequence is 17 residues long. The CDR3 sequence: CASSFRSPTVRLETQYF. The CDR3 bases are TGTGCCAGCTCATTCAGATCGCCGACAGTACGTTTGGAGACCCAGTACTTC.

This clonotype turned up a few times. The genes are TRBV20-1 and TRBJ2-3, with D perhaps TRBD2 (5 bases). Trimming left V 4 bases short and J 5 bases short, with 10 bases between. The CDR3 spans 12 residues. Germline CDR1 and CDR2: DFQATT and SNEGSKA (reference sequence). The CDR3 sequence: CSAKGSGDTQYF. The CDR3 nucleotides read TGCAGTGCTAAAGGGAGTGGAGATACGCAGTATTTT.

In this sample, this clonotype turned up a few times. At one end the junction does not follow the germline gene, possibly because of a read error. The CDR3 DNA reads TGCAGTGCGCATAGCGGGAGGGAAGCCAAAAACAATCAGTACTTC. This gives the protein CSAHSGREAKNNQYF. This chain joins TRBV20-1 and TRBJ2-4; 11 bases match TRBD2. This CDR3 comprises 15 residues. Germline assignment: CDR1 DFQATT and CDR2 SNEGSKA (reference sequence).

The sample holds a few counts of this clonotype. V and J are TRBV7-2 and TRBJ2-4; 8 bases map to TRBD2. V shed 2 bases and J 4 bases; nucleotides not matched to a gene: 7. The CDR3 is 16 amino acids. Germline V gene lookup returns CDR1 SGHTA and CDR2 FQGNSA. CDR3 nucleotides: TGTGCCAGCAGCTTAAGAGGTAGCGGGGTTAAAAACATTCAGTACTTC. Protein sequence: CASSLRGSGVKNIQYF.

This clonotype has more than one count but fewer than ten. The chain joins TRBV25-1 to TRBJ2-4; the D gene is possibly TRBD2 (6 bases). Germline-derived CDR1 and CDR2 are MGHDK and SYGVNS. Between the trimmed V and J ends, which lost 2 bases and 0 bases, there was a span of 11 bases. The CDR3 runs to 16 residues. The CDR3 reads CASSEIGGLAKNIQYF. The CDR3 DNA is TGTGCCAGCAGTGAAATTGGGGGACTAGCCAAAAACATTCAGTACTTC.

The chain links TRBV5-1 to TRBJ2-5; the D gene is possibly TRBD2 (7 bases). Between the trimmed V and J ends, which lost 1 base and 2 bases, there was a span of 12 bases. Germline CDR1 is SGHRS and CDR2 is YFSETQ. The CDR3 extends over 15 amino acids. CDR3 region: CASSLWGGLQETQYF. CDR3 in DNA: TGCGCCAGCAGCTTGTGGGGGGGGCTGCAAGAGACCCAGTACTTC.

This rearrangement joins TRBV5-5 to TRBJ1-6; no clear D gene. V shed 0 bases and J shed 9 bases, with 13 bases lying between them. There are 15 residues in the CDR3. CDR1 is SGHKS, CDR2 YYEKEE, per germline (reference sequence). This CDR3 is CASSLDGLKGSPLHF. CDR3 DNA sequence: TGTGCCAGCAGCTTGGACGGACTTAAAGGTTCACCCCTCCACTTT.

The V and J genes are TRBV12-3 or TRBV12-4 and TRBJ1-5, with D perhaps matching TRBD1 (6 bases). Deletions cut 4 bases from V and 3 bases from J, with 10 bases between. This CDR3 has 14 amino acids. CDR3 nucleotide sequence: TGTGCCAGCAGTTCACAGGGATACAATCAGCCCCAGCATTTT. It specifies CASSSQGYNQPQHF.

This rearrangement joins TRBV5-1 to TRBJ1-1; 8 bases agree with TRBD1. This CDR3 has 15 amino acids. V shed 2 bases, J shed 0 bases, and the junction held 3 bases outside the gene matches. Germline V gene data show CDR1 as SGHRS and CDR2 as YFSETQ. CDR3 sequence reads: CASSFTGGLNTEAFF. CDR3 DNA sequence: TGCGCCAGCAGCTTCACAGGGGGTCTGAACACTGAAGCTTTCTTT.

This clonotype has only a few counts. J is TRBJ2-3 and V is TRBV10-3, with D perhaps TRBD1 or TRBD2 (5 bases each). CDR1 ENHRY and CDR2 SYGVKD come from the germline V gene. Trimming took 4 bases from V and 1 from J, leaving 6 bases between them. CDR3 size: 13 residues. This chain's CDR3 is CAISGGGTDTQYF. Here the CDR3 DNA reads TGTGCCATCAGTGGAGGGGGCACAGATACGCAGTATTTT.

This clonotype has only a few counts. The rearrangement joins TRBV5-1 to TRBJ1-2, with 7 nucleotides matching TRBD1. The CDR3 has 14 residues. Germline CDR1 reads SGHRS; CDR2 reads YFSETQ. V lost 5 bases, J lost 0 bases, and 4 bases stayed unmatched. CDR3 in amino acids: CASSWDRPNYGYTF. CDR3 bases: TGCGCCAGCAGTTGGGACAGACCTAACTATGGCTACACCTTC.

The rearrangement links TRBV2 to TRBJ2-7; D is perhaps TRBD1 or TRBD2 (5 bases each). V was trimmed by 1 base and J by 5 bases, leaving 12 bases between them. CDR1 is SNHLY, CDR2 FYNNEI, per germline. The CDR3 has 14 residues. The CDR3 is CASSEGGRGHEQYF. The CDR3 nucleotides read TGTGCCAGCAGTGAAGGGGGACGTGGTCACGAGCAGTACTTC. Drawing the rest from reference TRBV2 and TRBJ2-7, the complete variable domain is EPEVTQTPSHQVTQMGQEVILRCVPISNHLYFYWYRQILGQKVEFLVSFYNNEISEKSEIFDDQFSVERPDGSNFTLKIRSTKLEDSAMYFCASSEGGRGHEQYFGPGTRLTVT.

This clonotype was counted at least ten times. The chain couples TRBV29-1 to TRBJ1-1; maybe TRBD1 (6 bases). Germline-derived CDR1 and CDR2 are SQVTM and ANQGSEA. The CDR3 has 14 amino acids. CDR3 DNA: TGCGGCGGAAGGGAGGGGGGGATGAACACTGAAGCTTTCTTT. The encoded protein is CGGREGGMNTEAFF.

In DNA, the CDR3 is TGTGCCAGCAGCAAAGCCGCGATTGACAGGGAAGCCGATTTGAACACTGAAGCTTTCTTT. This gives the protein CASSKAAIDREADLNTEAFF. The chain recombines TRBV21-1 with TRBJ1-1; TRBD1 is the table's D call and was not checked against the DNA. TRBV21-1 is listed as a pseudogene. The CDR3 runs 20 residues.